This T cell receptor beta chain originates from a study of blood T cell repertoires in COVID-19. Using immunoSEQ multiplex PCR, the repertoire was profiled, and TCRdb retains in-frame clones only, with some absent. The sample yields roughly 180,000 clones, about 84% seen once. Germline trimming cut 3 bases from V and 7 bases from J; bases unmatched to any gene: 3. Germline loops: CDR1 SGDLS, CDR2 YYNGEE. CDR3 length: 13 amino acids. The source is a human donor in a cohort sampled during active COVID-19. The sample was peripheral blood. The V call is TRBV9, the J call TRBJ2-1; the match to TRBD2 covers 8 bases. CDR3 amino acids: CASSAGGANEQFF. The CDR3, as DNA: TGTGCCAGCAGCGCCGGGGGGGCGAATGAGCAGTTCTTC.